This TCR beta chain was identified during a study of shared clonotypes between healthy human individuals. In germline, CDR1 is SGHTA, CDR2 FQGTGA. V lost 0 bases, J lost 5 bases, and 4 bases lay in between. The length of the CDR3 is 13 residues. Assay: immunoSEQ multiplex PCR; the TCRdb copy retains only in-frame clones and omits some. The profile shows hundreds of thousands of clones, roughly 96% of them singletons. The source of this sequence is a man aged 25 to 40 in good health. The sequenced sample consisted of memory CD8+ T cells sorted from blood. Subset of the sample: CD45RO+ cells pooled with CCR7-negative TemRA cells. The chain recombines TRBV7-3 with TRBJ2-2; no clear D gene. This CDR3 reads CASSLTGTGELFF. DNA for the CDR3: TGTGCCAGCAGCTTAACGGGAACCGGGGAGCTGTTTTTT.